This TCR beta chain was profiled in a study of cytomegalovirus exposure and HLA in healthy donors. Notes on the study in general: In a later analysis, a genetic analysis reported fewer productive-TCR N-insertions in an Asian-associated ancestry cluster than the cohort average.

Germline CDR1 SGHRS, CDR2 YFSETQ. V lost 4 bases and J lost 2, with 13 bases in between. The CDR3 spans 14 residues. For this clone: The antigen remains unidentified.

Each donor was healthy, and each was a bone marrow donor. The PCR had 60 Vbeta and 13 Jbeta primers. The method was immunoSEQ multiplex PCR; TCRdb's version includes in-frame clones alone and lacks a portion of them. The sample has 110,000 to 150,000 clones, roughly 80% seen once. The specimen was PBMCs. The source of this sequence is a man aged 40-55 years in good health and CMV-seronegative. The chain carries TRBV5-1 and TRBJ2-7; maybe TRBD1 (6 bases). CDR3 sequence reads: CASSPTGTPYEQYF. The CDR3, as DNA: TGCGCCAGCAGCCCAACAGGGACACCCTACGAGCAGTACTTC.